This T cell receptor beta chain derives from a study of OX40 agonist ivuxolimab in advanced cancers. Produced via immunoSEQ multiplex PCR; TCRdb's table is partial and in-frame only. The sample carries about 94,000 clones, about nine tenths recorded once. A word on this clone: Its matching antigen is unknown.

Study-level points and caveats: Individuals who were partial responders at 0.1-3.0 mg/kg had clonal expansion that ranked among the lowest.

The material sequenced was CD4+ or CD8+ T cells sorted from blood, taken in a trial of the OX40 agonist ivuxolimab. This receptor was obtained from an adult with an advanced solid tumor such as melanoma, head and neck, liver or kidney cancer.

The CDR3 region has the DNA TGTGCCAGCAGTTACTCGAACCAGGGGCCTAATGAGCAGTTCTTC. Its protein is CASSYSNQGPNEQFF. The chain joins TRBV6-6 to TRBJ2-1, with D possibly TRBD1 on 6 matching bases. CDR1 and CDR2 (germline): MNHNY, SVGAGI (reference sequence). CDR3 length: 15 amino acids. The V gene lost 0 bases and the J gene lost 7 bases, with 13 bases spanning the gap.